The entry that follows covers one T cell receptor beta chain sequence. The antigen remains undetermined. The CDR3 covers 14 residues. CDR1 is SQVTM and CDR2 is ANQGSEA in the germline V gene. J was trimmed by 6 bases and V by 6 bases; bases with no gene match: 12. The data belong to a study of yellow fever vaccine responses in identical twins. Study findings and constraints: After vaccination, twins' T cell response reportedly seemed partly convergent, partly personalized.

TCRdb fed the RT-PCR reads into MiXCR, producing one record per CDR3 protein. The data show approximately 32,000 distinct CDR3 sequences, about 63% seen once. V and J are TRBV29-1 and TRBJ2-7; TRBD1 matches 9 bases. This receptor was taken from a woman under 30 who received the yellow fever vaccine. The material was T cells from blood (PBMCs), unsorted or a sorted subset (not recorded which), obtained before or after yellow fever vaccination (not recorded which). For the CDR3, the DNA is TGCAGCGTGATAAGTGGACAGGGGAGCGGCGAGCAGTACTTC. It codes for CSVISGQGSGEQYF.